This T cell receptor beta chain was sequenced for a study of blood T cell repertoires in COVID-19. Study summary: Italy, Spain and the United States were the sources of the convalescent and acute COVID-19 samples. From T cells, B-cell-depleted T cells, or PBMCs came the material, which was cDNA or gDNA.

Assay used: immunoSEQ multiplex PCR; TCRdb lists only in-frame clones, some missing. The sample contains about 150,000 clones, around four fifths of which appear only once. Trimming removed 4 bases at V and 1 base at J, with 15 bases between. Germline V gene sequence: CDR1 LGHNA, CDR2 YSLEER. This CDR3 comprises 16 residues. The sequenced material came from peripheral blood. V and J are TRBV4-3 and TRBJ2-3; tentatively, D is TRBD1 (6 bases). The TCR sequence derives from a woman in her 70s who had recovered from COVID-19. This CDR3 reads CASSPQVGAGTDTQYF. The CDR3 bases are TGCGCCAGCAGCCCCCAGGTGGGGGCCGGCACAGATACGCAGTATTTT.